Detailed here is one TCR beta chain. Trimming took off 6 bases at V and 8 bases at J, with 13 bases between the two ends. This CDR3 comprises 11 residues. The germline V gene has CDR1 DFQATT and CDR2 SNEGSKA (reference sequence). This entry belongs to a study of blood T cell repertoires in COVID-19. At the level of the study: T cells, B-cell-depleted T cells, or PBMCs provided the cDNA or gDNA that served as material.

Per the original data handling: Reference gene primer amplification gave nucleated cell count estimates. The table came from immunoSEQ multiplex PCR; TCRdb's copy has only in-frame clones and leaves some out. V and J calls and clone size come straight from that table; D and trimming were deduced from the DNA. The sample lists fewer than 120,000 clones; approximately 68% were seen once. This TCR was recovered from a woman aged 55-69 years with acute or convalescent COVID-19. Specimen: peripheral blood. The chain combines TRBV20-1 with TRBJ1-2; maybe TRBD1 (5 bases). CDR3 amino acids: CSAREGPGYTF. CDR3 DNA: TGCAGTGCCAGGGAGGGGCCGGGCTACACCTTC.